The 3 T cell receptor beta chains given below trace back to one sample, sequenced in a study of post-analysis software for immune sequencing data. These receptors lack a known antigen. Findings and limits, study-wide: Five or six TRBV segments were significantly more frequent in patients than in controls. TRBV5-6, TRBV5-1 and TRBV20-1 were among these segments.

cDNA libraries of TCR beta carried unique molecular identifiers. Each CDR3 protein is one row after TCRdb ran MiXCR on the PCR reads. The sample holds approximately 360,000 distinct CDR3 sequences, around a third seen once. The sequencing sample was made of blood. The receptors originated from a girl aged 10 to 17 with multiple sclerosis.

This clonotype was observed a handful of times. The junction and the germline gene differ at one end; a read error may be behind it. The chain recombines TRBV5-1 with TRBJ2-1; 7 nucleotides agree with TRBD2. The CDR3 is 14 amino acids. Germline V gene sequence: CDR1 SGHRS, CDR2 YFSETQ. This CDR3 reads CASRPGGGNNEQFF. The CDR3 DNA follows: TGCGCTAGCAGGCCGGGAGGAGGCAACAATGAGCAGTTCTTC.

This clonotype was recorded a few times. CDR3 in amino acids: CASSRRQAADNSPLHF. In nucleotides, the CDR3 is TGTGCCAGCAGCCGCCGACAGGCGGCGGATAATTCACCCCTCCACTTT. This sequence joins TRBV3-1 and TRBJ1-6; the D gene is possibly TRBD1 (6 bases). Trimming removed 4 bases from V and 5 bases from J, with 15 bases in between. The CDR3 runs to 16 residues. Germline values: CDR1 LGHDT, CDR2 YNNKEL (reference sequence). Full variable domain (missing parts from reference TRBV3-1 and TRBJ1-6): DTAVSQTPKYLVTQMGNDKSIKCEQNLGHDTMYWYKQDSKKFLKIMFSYNNKELIINETVPNRFSPKSPDKAHLNLHINSLELGDSAVYFCASSRRQAADNSPLHFGNGTRLTVT.

V and J are TRBV4-2 and TRBJ2-3; D may be TRBD1 or TRBD2 (5 bases each). Trimming removed 0 bases at V and 0 bases at J, with 10 bases between. Germline V CDR1 and CDR2: LGHNA, YNFKEQ. The CDR3 sequence is 16 residues long. The DNA for the CDR3 is TGTGCCAGCAGCCAAGATTGGGGGAGTAGCACAGATACGCAGTATTTT. This codes for CASSQDWGSSTDTQYF.